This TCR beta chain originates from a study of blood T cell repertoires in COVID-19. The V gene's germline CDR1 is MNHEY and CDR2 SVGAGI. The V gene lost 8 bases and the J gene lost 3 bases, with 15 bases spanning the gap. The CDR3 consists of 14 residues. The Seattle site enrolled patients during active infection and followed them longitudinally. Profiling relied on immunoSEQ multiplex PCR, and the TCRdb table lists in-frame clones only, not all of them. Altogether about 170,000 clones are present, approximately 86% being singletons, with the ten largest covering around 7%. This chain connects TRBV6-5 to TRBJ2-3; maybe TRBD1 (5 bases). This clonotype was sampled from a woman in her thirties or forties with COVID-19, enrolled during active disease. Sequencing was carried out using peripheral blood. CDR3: CASLSISGTDTQYF. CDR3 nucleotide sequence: TGTGCCAGCCTTTCGATATCAGGGACAGATACGCAGTATTTT.